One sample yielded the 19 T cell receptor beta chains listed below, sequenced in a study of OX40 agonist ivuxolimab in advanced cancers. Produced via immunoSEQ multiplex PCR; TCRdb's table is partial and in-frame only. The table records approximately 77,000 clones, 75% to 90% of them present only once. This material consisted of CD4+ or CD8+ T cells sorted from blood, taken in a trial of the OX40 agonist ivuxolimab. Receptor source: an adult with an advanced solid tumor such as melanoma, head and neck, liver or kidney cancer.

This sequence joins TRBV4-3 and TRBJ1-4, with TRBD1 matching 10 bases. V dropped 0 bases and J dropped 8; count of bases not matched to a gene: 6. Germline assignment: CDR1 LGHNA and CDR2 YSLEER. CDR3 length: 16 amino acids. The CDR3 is CASSQDPGQGTEKLFF. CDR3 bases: TGCGCCAGCAGCCAAGATCCGGGACAGGGGACCGAAAAACTGTTTTTT.

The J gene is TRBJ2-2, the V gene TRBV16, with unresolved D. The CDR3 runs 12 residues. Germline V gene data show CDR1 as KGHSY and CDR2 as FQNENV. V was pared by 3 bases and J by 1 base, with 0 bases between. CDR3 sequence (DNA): TGTGCCAGCAGCCAGAACACCGGGGAGCTGTTTTTT. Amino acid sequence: CASSQNTGELFF.

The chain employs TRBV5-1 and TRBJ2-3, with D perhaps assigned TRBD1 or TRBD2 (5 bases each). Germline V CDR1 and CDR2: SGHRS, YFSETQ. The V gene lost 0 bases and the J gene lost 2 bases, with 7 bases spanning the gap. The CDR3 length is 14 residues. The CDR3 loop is CASSLGGTTDTQYF. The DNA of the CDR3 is TGCGCCAGCAGCTTGGGTGGGACCACAGATACGCAGTATTTT.

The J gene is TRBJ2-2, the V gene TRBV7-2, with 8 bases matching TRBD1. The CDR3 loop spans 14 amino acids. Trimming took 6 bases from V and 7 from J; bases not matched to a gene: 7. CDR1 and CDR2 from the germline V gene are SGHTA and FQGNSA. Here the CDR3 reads CASRQTGENGELFF. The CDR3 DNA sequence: TGTGCCAGCAGGCAGACAGGGGAAAACGGGGAGCTGTTTTTT.

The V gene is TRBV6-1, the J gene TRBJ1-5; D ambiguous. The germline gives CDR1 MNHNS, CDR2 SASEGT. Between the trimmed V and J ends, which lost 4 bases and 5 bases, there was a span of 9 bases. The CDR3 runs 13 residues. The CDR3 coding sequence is TGTGCCAGCAGTGGTGAGAGGGATCAGCCCCAGCATTTT. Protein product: CASSGERDQPQHF.

This CDR3 is CAITGTGELFF. CDR3 coding DNA: TGTGCCATCACCGGAACCGGGGAGCTGTTTTTT. The rearrangement uses TRBV10-3 and TRBJ2-2, with D hard to call. CDR1 ENHRY and CDR2 SYGVKD come from the germline V gene. Trimming left V 7 bases short and J 5 bases short, with 5 bases between. The CDR3 runs 11 residues.

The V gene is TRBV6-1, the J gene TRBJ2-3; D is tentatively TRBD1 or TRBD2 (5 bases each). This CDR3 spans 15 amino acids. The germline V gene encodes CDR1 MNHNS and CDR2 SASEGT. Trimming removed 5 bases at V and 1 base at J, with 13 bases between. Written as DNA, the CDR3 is TGTGCCAGCAGTCTATCCCGGGGCCGCACAGATACGCAGTATTTT. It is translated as CASSLSRGRTDTQYF.

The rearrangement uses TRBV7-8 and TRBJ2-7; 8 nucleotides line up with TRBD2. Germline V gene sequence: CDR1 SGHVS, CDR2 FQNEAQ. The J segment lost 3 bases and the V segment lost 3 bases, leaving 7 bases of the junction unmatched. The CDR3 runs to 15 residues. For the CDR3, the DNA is TGTGCCAGCAGCTTCGAAGCGGGAGACCACTACGAGCAGTACTTC. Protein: CASSFEAGDHYEQYF.

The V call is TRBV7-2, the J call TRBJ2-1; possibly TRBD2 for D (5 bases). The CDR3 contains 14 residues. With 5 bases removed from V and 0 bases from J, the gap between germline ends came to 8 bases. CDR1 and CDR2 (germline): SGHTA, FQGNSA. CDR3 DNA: TGTGCCAGCAGCACCACTAGCTCCTACAATGAGCAGTTCTTC. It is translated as CASSTTSSYNEQFF.

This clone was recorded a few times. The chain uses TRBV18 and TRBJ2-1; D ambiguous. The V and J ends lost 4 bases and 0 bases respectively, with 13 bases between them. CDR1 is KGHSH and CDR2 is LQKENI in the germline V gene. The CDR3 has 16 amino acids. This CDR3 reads CASSLLRVRSYNEQFF. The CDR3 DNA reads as TGTGCCAGCTCACTACTAAGGGTTCGCTCCTACAATGAGCAGTTCTTC. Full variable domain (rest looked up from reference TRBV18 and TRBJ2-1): NAGVMQNPRHLVRRRGQEARLRCSPMKGHSHVYWYRQLPEEGLKFMVYLQKENIIDESGMPKERFSAEFPKEGPSILRIQQVVRGDSAAYFCASSLLRVRSYNEQFFGPGTRLTVL.

CDR3 region: CASSQESWRGGLRANVLTF. In nucleotides, the CDR3 is TGTGCCAGCAGCCAAGAATCCTGGCGGGGGGGCCTCCGGGCCAACGTCCTGACTTTC. The V and J genes are TRBV4-2 and TRBJ2-6, with 9 bases matching TRBD2. The V gene's germline CDR1 is LGHNA and CDR2 YNFKEQ. The junction had 11 bases not matched to a gene; V was cut back by 0 bases and J by 5 bases. The CDR3 is 19 residues long.

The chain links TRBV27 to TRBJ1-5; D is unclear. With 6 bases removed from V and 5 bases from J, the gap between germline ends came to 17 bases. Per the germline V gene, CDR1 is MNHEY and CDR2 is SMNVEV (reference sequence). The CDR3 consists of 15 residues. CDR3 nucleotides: TGTGCCAGCAGCCCTTTAGGGAATTGGGATCAGCCCCAGCATTTT. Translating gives CASSPLGNWDQPQHF.

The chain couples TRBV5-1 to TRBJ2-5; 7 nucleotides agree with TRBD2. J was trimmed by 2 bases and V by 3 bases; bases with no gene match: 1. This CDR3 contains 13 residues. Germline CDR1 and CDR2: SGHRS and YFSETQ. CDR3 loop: CASSWGGQETQYF. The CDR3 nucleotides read TGCGCCAGCAGCTGGGGGGGACAAGAGACCCAGTACTTC.

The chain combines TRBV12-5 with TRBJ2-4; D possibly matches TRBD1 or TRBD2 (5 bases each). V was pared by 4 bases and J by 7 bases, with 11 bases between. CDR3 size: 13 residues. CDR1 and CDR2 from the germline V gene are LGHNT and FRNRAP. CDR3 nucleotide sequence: TGTGCTAGTGGTTGGGGGTGGTTTAACATTCAGTACTTC. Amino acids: CASGWGWFNIQYF.

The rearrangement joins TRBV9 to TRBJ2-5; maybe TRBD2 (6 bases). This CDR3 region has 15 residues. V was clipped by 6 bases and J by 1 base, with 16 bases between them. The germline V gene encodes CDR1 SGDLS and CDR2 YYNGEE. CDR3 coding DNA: TGTGCCAGCACCTGTACCCGGGAGAGCCAAGAGACCCAGTACTTC. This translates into CASTCTRESQETQYF.

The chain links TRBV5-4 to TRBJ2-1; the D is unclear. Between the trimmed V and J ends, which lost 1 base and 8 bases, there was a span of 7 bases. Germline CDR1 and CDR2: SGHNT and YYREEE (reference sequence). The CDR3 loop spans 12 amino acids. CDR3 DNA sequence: TGTGCCAGCAGCTTGACGACCTATGAGCAGTTCTTC. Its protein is CASSLTTYEQFF.

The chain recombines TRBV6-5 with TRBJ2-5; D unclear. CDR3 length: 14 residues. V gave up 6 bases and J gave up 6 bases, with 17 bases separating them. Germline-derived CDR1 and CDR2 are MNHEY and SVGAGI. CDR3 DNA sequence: TGTGCCAGCAGGCTATTAGACTCCTATAAGACCCAGTACTTC. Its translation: CASRLLDSYKTQYF.

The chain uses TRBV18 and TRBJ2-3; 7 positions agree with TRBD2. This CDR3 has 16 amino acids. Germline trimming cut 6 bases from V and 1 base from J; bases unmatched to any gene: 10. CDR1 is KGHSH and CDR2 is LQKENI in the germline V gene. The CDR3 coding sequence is TGTGCCAGCTCCCCCGGTCAGCGGGGAGGCACAGATACGCAGTATTTT. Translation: CASSPGQRGGTDTQYF. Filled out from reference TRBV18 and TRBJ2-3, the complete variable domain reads NAGVMQNPRHLVRRRGQEARLRCSPMKGHSHVYWYRQLPEEGLKFMVYLQKENIIDESGMPKERFSAEFPKEGPSILRIQQVVRGDSAAYFCASSPGQRGGTDTQYFGPGTRLTVL.

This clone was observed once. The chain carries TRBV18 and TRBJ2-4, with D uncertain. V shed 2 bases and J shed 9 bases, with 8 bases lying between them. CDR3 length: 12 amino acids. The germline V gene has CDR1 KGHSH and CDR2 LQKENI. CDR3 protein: CASSPGFVIQYF. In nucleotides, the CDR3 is TGTGCCAGCTCACCAGGTTTTGTCATTCAGTACTTC. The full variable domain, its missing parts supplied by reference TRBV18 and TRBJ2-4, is NAGVMQNPRHLVRRRGQEARLRCSPMKGHSHVYWYRQLPEEGLKFMVYLQKENIIDESGMPKERFSAEFPKEGPSILRIQQVVRGDSAAYFCASSPGFVIQYFGAGTRLSVL.